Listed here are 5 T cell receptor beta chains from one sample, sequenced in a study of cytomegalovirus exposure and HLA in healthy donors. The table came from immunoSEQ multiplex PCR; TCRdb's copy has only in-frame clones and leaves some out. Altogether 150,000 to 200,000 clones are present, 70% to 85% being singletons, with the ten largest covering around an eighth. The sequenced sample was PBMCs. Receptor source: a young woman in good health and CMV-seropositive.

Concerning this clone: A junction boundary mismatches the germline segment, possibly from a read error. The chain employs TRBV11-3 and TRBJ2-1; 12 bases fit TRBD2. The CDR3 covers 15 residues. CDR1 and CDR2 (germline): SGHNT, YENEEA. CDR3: CASSHRTSGNNKQFF. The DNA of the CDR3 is TGTGCCAGCAGCCACCGGACTAGCGGGAACAATAAGCAGTTCTTC. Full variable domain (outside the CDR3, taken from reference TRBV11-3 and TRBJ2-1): EAGVVQSPRYKIIEKKQPVAFWCNPISGHNTLYWYLQNLGQGPELLIRYENEEAVDDSQLPKDRFSAERLKGVDSTLKIQPAELGDSAVYLCASSHRTSGNNKQFFGPGTRLTVL.

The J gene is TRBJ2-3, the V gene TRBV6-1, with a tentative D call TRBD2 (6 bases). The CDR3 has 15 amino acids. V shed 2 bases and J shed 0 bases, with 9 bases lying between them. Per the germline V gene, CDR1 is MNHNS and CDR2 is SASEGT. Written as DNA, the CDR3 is TGTGCCAGCAGTGAATTGGGGGGAAGCACAGATACGCAGTATTTT. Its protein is CASSELGGSTDTQYF.

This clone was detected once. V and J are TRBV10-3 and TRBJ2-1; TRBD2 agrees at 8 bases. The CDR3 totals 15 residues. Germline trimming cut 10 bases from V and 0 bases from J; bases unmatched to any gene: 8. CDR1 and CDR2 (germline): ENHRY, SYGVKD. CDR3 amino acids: CATLTSVSSYNEQFF. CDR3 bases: TGTGCCACCCTGACTAGCGTAAGCTCCTACAATGAGCAGTTCTTC.

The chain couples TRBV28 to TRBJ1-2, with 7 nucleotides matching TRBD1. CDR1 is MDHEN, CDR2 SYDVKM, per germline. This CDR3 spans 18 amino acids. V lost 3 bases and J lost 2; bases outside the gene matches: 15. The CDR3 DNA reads TGTGCCAGCAGTTTTTTGAGACAGGGTACCATCCACAACTATGGCTACACCTTC. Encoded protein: CASSFLRQGTIHNYGYTF.

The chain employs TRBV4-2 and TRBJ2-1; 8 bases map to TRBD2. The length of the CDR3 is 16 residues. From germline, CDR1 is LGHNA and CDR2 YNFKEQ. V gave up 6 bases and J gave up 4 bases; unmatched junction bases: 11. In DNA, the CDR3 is TGTGCCAGCAGAGCAAATCCCGGGGGGGGTTACAATGAGCAGTTCTTC. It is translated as CASRANPGGGYNEQFF.